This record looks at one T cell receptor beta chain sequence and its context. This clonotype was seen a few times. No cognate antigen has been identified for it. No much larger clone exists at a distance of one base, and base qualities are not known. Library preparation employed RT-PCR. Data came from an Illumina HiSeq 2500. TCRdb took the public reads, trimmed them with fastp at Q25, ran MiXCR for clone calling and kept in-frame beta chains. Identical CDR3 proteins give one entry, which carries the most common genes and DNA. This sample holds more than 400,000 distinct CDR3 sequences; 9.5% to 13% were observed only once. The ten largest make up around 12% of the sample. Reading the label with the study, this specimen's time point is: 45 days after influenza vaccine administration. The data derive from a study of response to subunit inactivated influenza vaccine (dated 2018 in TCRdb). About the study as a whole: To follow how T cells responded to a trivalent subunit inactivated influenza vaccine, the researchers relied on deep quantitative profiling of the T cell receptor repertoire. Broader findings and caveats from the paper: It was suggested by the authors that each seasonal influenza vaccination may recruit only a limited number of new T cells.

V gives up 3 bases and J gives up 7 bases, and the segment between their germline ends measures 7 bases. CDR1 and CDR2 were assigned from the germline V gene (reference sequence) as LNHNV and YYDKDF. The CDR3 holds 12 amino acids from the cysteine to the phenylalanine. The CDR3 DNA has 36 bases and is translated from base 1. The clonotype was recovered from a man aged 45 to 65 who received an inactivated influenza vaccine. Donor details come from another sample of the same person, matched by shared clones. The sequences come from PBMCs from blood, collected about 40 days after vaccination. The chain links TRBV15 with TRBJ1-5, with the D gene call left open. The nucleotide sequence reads TGTGCCACCAGCAGGCGAGACCAGCCCCAGCATTTT. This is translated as CATSRRDQPQHF.